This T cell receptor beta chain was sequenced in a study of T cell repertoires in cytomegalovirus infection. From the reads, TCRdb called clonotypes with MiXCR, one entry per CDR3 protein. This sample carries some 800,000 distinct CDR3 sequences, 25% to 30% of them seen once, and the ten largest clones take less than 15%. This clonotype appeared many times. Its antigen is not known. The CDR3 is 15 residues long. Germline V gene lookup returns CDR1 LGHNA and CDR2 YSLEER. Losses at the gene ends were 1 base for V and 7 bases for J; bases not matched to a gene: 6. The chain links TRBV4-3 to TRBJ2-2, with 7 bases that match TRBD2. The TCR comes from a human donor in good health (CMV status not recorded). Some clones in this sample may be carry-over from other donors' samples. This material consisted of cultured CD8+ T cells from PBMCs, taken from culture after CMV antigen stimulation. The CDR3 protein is CASSQGGGDGGELFF. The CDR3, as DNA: TGCGCCAGCAGCCAAGGGGGGGGGGATGGCGGGGAGCTGTTTTTT.